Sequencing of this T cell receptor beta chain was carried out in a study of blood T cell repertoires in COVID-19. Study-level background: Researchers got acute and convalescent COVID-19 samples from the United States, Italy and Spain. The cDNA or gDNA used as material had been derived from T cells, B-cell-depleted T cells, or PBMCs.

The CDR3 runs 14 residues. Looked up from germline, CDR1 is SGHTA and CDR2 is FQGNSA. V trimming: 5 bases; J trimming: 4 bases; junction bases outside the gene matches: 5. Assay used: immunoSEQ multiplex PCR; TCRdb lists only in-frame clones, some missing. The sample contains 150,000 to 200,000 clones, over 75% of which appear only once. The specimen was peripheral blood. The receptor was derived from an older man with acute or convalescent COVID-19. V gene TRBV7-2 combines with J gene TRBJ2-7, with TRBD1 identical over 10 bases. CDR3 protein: CASSHRQGAYEQYF. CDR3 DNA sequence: TGTGCCAGCAGCCACCGACAGGGGGCATACGAGCAGTACTTC.